This passage covers 29 T cell receptor beta chains from one sample sequenced in a study of regulatory T cells in long-lasting Graves disease. Noted time point: newly diagnosed GD, antithyroid drugs for less than 3 months. RNA isolated from PBMCs was used to make the TCR library. Relying on iRepertoire HTBI primers and Arm-PCR of CDR3 regions, the team built TCR beta libraries. TCRdb ran MiXCR on the multiplex PCR reads and lists one entry per CDR3 protein. The sample contains around 400,000 distinct CDR3 sequences, about 15% of which appear only once. This sample also belongs to another study, concerning T cells in Graves' hyperthyroidism and ophthalmopathy.

The specimen was peripheral blood mononuclear cells (PBMCs), collected at new diagnosis, from a patient treated with antithyroid drugs. Every receptor here comes from a woman between 35 and 50 years old with Graves disease.

Worth noting for this clonotype: A read error may explain this, as a much larger clone is one base away. This chain connects TRBV18 to TRBJ2-1; D might be TRBD1 or TRBD2, each matching 5 bases. In germline, CDR1 is KGHSH, CDR2 LQKENI. CDR3 length: 15 residues. The CDR3 region has the DNA TGTGCCAGCCCACCAGACGGGGCCCCCTACAATGAGCAGTTCTTC. This codes for CASPPDGAPYNEQFF.

This clonotype was seen at least ten times. V is TRBV27 and J is TRBJ2-7, with 7 bases fitting TRBD1. CDR3 size: 14 residues. Germline loops: CDR1 MNHEY, CDR2 SMNVEV (reference sequence). J was trimmed by 6 bases and V by 1 base; bases with no gene match: 6. For the CDR3, the DNA is TGTGCCAGCAGTTTATATCCAGGGGGTGGCGAGCAGTACTTC. This translates into CASSLYPGGGEQYF.

In this sample, this clonotype turned up many times. The chain has TRBV28 and TRBJ2-4; 9 positions match TRBD1. CDR1 MDHEN and CDR2 SYDVKM come from the germline V gene. After removal of 7 bases from V and 1 base from J, the junction contained 11 bases not matched to a gene. CDR3 size: 17 residues. In nucleotides, the CDR3 is TGTGCCAGCATGGGTTGGGACAGGGTAGGGGCCAAAAACATTCAGTACTTC. Its protein product is CASMGWDRVGAKNIQYF.

V gene TRBV14 combines with J gene TRBJ2-1, with 10 nucleotides matching TRBD2. The CDR3 is 15 residues long. The germline gives CDR1 SGHDN, CDR2 FVKESK. The V gene end was trimmed by 4 bases and the J gene end by 5 bases; junction bases not matched to a gene: 5. CDR3 DNA sequence: TGTGCCAGCAGCCCACCCGGGACTAGCGACAATGAGCAGTTCTTC. Encoded protein: CASSPPGTSDNEQFF.

The chain has TRBV9 and TRBJ2-5; TRBD1 agrees at 7 bases. CDR3 length: 13 residues. The J segment lost 5 bases and the V segment lost 0 bases, leaving 1 base of the junction unmatched. Germline CDR1 reads SGDLS; CDR2 reads YYNGEE. The CDR3 bases are TGTGCCAGCAGCGTAGAGGGGGCGGAGACCCAGTACTTC. Its protein product is CASSVEGAETQYF.

The chain employs TRBV6-2 or TRBV6-3 and TRBJ2-7; D possibly corresponds to TRBD1 (5 bases). Germline V lookup: CDR1 MNHEY, CDR2 SVGEGT. With 3 bases removed from V and 5 bases from J, the gap between germline ends came to 20 bases. The CDR3 length is 16 residues. Here the CDR3 DNA reads TGTGCCAGCAGTTATATGGGCAGGGCCGGTGGGAACGAGCAGTACTTC. Its protein product is CASSYMGRAGGNEQYF.

The rearrangement links TRBV20-1 to TRBJ2-3; D may be TRBD2 (5 bases). The CDR3 spans 15 residues. The germline gives CDR1 DFQATT, CDR2 SNEGSKA (reference sequence). Trimming pared 1 base from V and 4 bases from J, leaving 15 bases between. The CDR3 bases are TGCAGTGCTAGAGCTCCCGCTTCGGGGTCAGATACGCAGTATTTT. This encodes CSARAPASGSDTQYF.

This clonotype was recorded many times. The chain recombines TRBV29-1 with TRBJ2-5; the match to TRBD2 covers 13 bases. Germline V CDR1 and CDR2: SQVTM, ANQGSEA. The CDR3 is made up of 16 amino acids. V lost 4 bases, J lost 1 base, and 6 bases stayed unmatched. CDR3 bases: TGCAGCGTTGGCCGACTAGCGGGAGGAACCCAAGAGACCCAGTACTTC. This sequence encodes CSVGRLAGGTQETQYF.

V is TRBV10-3 and J is TRBJ2-7; D gene unclear. The CDR3 contains 11 residues. CDR1 and CDR2 (germline): ENHRY, SYGVKD. The V and J ends lost 9 bases and 0 bases respectively, with 6 bases between them. The CDR3 reads CAIPSSYEQYF. In nucleotides, the CDR3 is TGTGCCATTCCCAGCTCCTACGAGCAGTACTTC.

This clonotype has a count of ten or more. The chain couples TRBV2 to TRBJ2-5; tentative D call: TRBD1 (6 bases). The length of the CDR3 is 14 residues. V lost 6 bases and J lost 0, with 11 bases in between. CDR1 and CDR2 from the germline V gene are SNHLY and FYNNEI. Here the CDR3 DNA reads TGTGCCAGCAGGGACAGTTCGTACCAAGAGACCCAGTACTTC. Its protein product is CASRDSSYQETQYF. The variable domain in full, completed from reference TRBV2 and TRBJ2-5, reads EPEVTQTPSHQVTQMGQEVILRCVPISNHLYFYWYRQILGQKVEFLVSFYNNEISEKSEIFDDQFSVERPDGSNFTLKIRSTKLEDSAMYFCASRDSSYQETQYFGPGTRLLVL.

This clonotype was counted many times. The chain couples TRBV7-3 to TRBJ2-1; the D gene is possibly TRBD1 (6 bases). The germline V and J ends were trimmed by 5 bases and 6 bases, with 14 bases remaining between them. The V gene's germline CDR1 is SGHTA and CDR2 FQGTGA. This CDR3 is 14 amino acids long. The CDR3 reads CASSLNQGINEQFF. Here the CDR3 DNA reads TGTGCCAGCAGCCTCAATCAGGGGATCAATGAGCAGTTCTTC. The full variable domain, in which reference TRBV7-3 and TRBJ2-1 provide the parts outside the CDR3, is GAGVSQTPSNKVTEKGKYVELRCDPISGHTALYWYRQSLGQGPEFLIYFQGTGAADDSGLPNDRFFAVRPEGSVSTLKIQRTERGDSAVYLCASSLNQGINEQFFGPGTRLTVL.

The V and J genes are TRBV6-5 and TRBJ2-4; TRBD1 or TRBD2 may be the D gene (5 bases each). This CDR3 is built from 16 residues. The germline V gene has CDR1 MNHEY and CDR2 SVGAGI. Deletions cut 4 bases from V and 1 base from J, with 14 bases between. CDR3 in amino acids: CASSFEGLGAKNIQYF. The CDR3 nucleotides are TGTGCCAGCAGTTTTGAGGGGCTTGGGGCCAAAAACATTCAGTACTTC.

This clonotype has just a few counts. Just one base apart from a much larger clone, this may be a read error. The chain carries TRBV7-2 and TRBJ2-3; D gene unclear. The J call is in doubt because the DNA end fits TRBJ2-7 better. The CDR3 spans 13 residues. Germline V gene data show CDR1 as SGHTA and CDR2 as FQGNSA. The CDR3 nucleotides read TGTGCCAGCAGCTTAAACCAGGCCAGCGAGCAGTACTTC. This sequence encodes CASSLNQASEQYF.

The chain couples TRBV19 to TRBJ1-6; TRBD1 might be the D (5 bases). The V end lost 5 bases, the J end lost 3 bases, and 11 bases lay between the germline ends. The CDR3 loop spans 15 amino acids. Germline V lookup: CDR1 LNHDA, CDR2 SQIVND (reference sequence). CDR3 region: CASSAGRDYNSPLHF. The CDR3 region has the DNA TGTGCCAGTAGTGCGGGACGGGACTATAATTCACCCCTCCACTTT. The full variable domain, completed using reference TRBV19 and TRBJ1-6, is DGGITQSPKYLFRKEGQNVTLSCEQNLNHDAMYWYRQDPGQGLRLIYYSQIVNDFQKGDIAEGYSVSREKKESFPLTVTSAQKNPTAFYLCASSAGRDYNSPLHFGNGTRLTVT.

The V call is TRBV2, the J call TRBJ2-5; no clear D. This CDR3 comprises 14 residues. Germline assignment: CDR1 SNHLY and CDR2 FYNNEI. Trimming pared 3 bases from V and 5 bases from J, leaving 13 bases between. The CDR3 here is CASSDGQVGETQYF. The CDR3 nucleotides are TGTGCCAGCAGTGATGGGCAGGTAGGGGAGACCCAGTACTTC.

Remarks on this clonotype: One junction end does not reproduce the germline sequence, and a read error may be involved. The chain links TRBV12-3 or TRBV12-4 to TRBJ1-1; the match to TRBD1 covers 7 bases. The CDR3 runs 12 residues. Here the CDR3 reads CASTNRGTEASF. The CDR3 coding sequence is TGTGCCAGCACCAACAGGGGCACTGAAGCTTCCTTT.

The rearrangement links TRBV18 to TRBJ2-2, with unresolved D. The germline CDR1 and CDR2 sequences are KGHSH and LQKENI. The CDR3 contains 16 residues. Trimming left V 8 bases short and J 4 bases short, with 20 bases between. CDR3 sequence reads: CASKRVQPWTTGELFF. CDR3 DNA sequence: TGTGCCAGCAAACGAGTCCAACCGTGGACCACCGGGGAGCTGTTTTTT.

The J gene is TRBJ2-1, the V gene TRBV19, with no clear D. V shed 10 bases and J shed 4 bases, with 17 bases lying between them. Germline V lookup: CDR1 LNHDA, CDR2 SQIVND (reference sequence). The CDR3 spans 14 residues. This CDR3 reads CATNTQDGYNEQFF. CDR3 nucleotide sequence: TGTGCCACCAACACTCAGGACGGTTACAATGAGCAGTTCTTC.

Many counts were recorded for this clonotype. V and J are TRBV7-6 and TRBJ2-2; TRBD2 agrees at 14 bases. The J segment lost 5 bases and the V segment lost 3 bases, leaving 8 bases of the junction unmatched. Germline CDR1 SGHVS, CDR2 FNYEAQ. This CDR3 has 18 residues. CDR3 protein: CASSLGTSGSQSTGELFF. The CDR3 DNA sequence: TGTGCCAGCAGCTTGGGGACTAGCGGGAGTCAATCGACCGGGGAGCTGTTTTTT.

This clonotype was detected many times. V usage is TRBV3-1 and J usage is TRBJ1-2; D is unresolved. Trimming left V 1 base short and J 6 bases short, with 15 bases between. The germline gives CDR1 LGHDT, CDR2 YNNKEL (reference sequence). The CDR3 is made up of 15 amino acids. CDR3 protein: CASSQAPFSKNGYTF. Written as DNA, the CDR3 is TGTGCCAGCAGCCAAGCCCCATTCTCAAAGAATGGCTACACCTTC.

This clonotype was counted a few times. This chain links TRBV28 with TRBJ1-2; D remains ambiguous. The CDR3 has 14 residues. V lost 2 bases and J lost 2, with 9 bases in between. Germline CDR1 MDHEN, CDR2 SYDVKM. This chain's CDR3 is CASSLRPRNYGYTF. CDR3 coding DNA: TGTGCCAGCAGTTTACGCCCGAGGAACTATGGCTACACCTTC.

This clonotype was detected only a few times. The chain carries TRBV3-1 and TRBJ1-3, with TRBD1 identical over 8 bases. Per the germline V gene, CDR1 is LGHDT and CDR2 is YNNKEL (reference sequence). V was clipped by 7 bases and J by 4 bases; unmatched bases: 15. CDR3 length: 17 amino acids. CDR3 DNA sequence: TGTGCCAGCACCCCCGGGGCTGGCAGGGGGCGAGGAAACACCATATATTTT. Amino acid sequence: CASTPGAGRGRGNTIYF.

This clonotype was recorded at least ten times. The V and J genes are TRBV3-1 and TRBJ2-1; D gene ambiguous. This CDR3 has 15 residues. V was pared by 1 base and J by 11 bases, with 18 bases between. Germline CDR1 LGHDT, CDR2 YNNKEL (reference sequence). In nucleotides, the CDR3 is TGTGCCAGCAGCCAAGGGGCGAAGGGTCCTACCAAGCAGTTCTTC. It encodes CASSQGAKGPTKQFF.

The table lists this clonotype with a count of one. Possible read error: a much larger clone is one base away. The rearrangement joins TRBV27 to TRBJ2-2; D might be TRBD1 (6 bases). CDR3 length: 12 residues. Deletions cut 9 bases from V and 5 bases from J, with 10 bases between. Germline V lookup: CDR1 MNHEY, CDR2 SMNVEV (reference sequence). This CDR3 is CASPTGTGELFF. CDR3 in DNA: TGTGCCAGTCCAACAGGGACCGGGGAGCTGTTTTTT.

This clonotype was recorded many times. This chain uses TRBV27 with TRBJ2-5; 10 bases agree with TRBD1. Germline V CDR1 and CDR2: MNHEY, SMNVEV (reference sequence). The CDR3 is 15 amino acids. V was clipped by 5 bases and J by 5 bases; unmatched bases: 8. CDR3 sequence: CASSTDRGRLETQYF. Here the CDR3 DNA reads TGTGCCAGCAGTACCGACAGGGGGCGTTTGGAGACCCAGTACTTC.

In its sample, this clonotype was seen many times. The chain links TRBV28 to TRBJ2-3, with TRBD2 as a possible D gene (5 bases). V was trimmed by 3 bases and J by 2 bases, leaving 21 bases between them. CDR3 size: 18 residues. Germline CDR1 and CDR2: MDHEN and SYDVKM. CDR3 protein: CASSFWGAAGGITDTQYF. In DNA, the CDR3 is TGTGCCAGCAGTTTTTGGGGAGCAGCCGGAGGAATCACAGATACGCAGTATTTT.

The gene calls are TRBV5-4 and TRBJ2-7, with unresolved D. The CDR3 consists of 13 residues. Germline assignment: CDR1 SGHNT and CDR2 YYREEE (reference sequence). Trimming took 1 base from V and 4 from J, leaving 9 bases between them. CDR3 in DNA: TGTGCCAGCAGCTTGCCGGAAAAATACGAGCAGTACTTC. This codes for CASSLPEKYEQYF.

This clonotype was counted a few times. The chain recombines TRBV6-1 with TRBJ1-3; 7 bases align to TRBD1. The CDR3 contains 15 residues. Germline CDR1 is MNHNS and CDR2 is SASEGT. After removal of 6 bases from V and 9 bases from J, the junction contained 14 bases not matched to a gene. CDR3 coding DNA: TGTGCCAGCAGCACCGGGACAGCCGGCCGGGGCACCATATATTTT. Encoded protein: CASSTGTAGRGTIYF.

This clonotype was found many times. The chain couples TRBV28 to TRBJ1-1, with D possibly TRBD1 on 5 matching bases. CDR1 and CDR2 (germline): MDHEN, SYDVKM. This CDR3 is 14 amino acids long. The ends were cut back, 5 bases at V and 1 base at J, with 11 bases in the middle. The CDR3 region has the DNA TGTGCCAGCAGTACCGGGACCGAGAACACTGAAGCTTTCTTT. Its translation is CASSTGTENTEAFF.